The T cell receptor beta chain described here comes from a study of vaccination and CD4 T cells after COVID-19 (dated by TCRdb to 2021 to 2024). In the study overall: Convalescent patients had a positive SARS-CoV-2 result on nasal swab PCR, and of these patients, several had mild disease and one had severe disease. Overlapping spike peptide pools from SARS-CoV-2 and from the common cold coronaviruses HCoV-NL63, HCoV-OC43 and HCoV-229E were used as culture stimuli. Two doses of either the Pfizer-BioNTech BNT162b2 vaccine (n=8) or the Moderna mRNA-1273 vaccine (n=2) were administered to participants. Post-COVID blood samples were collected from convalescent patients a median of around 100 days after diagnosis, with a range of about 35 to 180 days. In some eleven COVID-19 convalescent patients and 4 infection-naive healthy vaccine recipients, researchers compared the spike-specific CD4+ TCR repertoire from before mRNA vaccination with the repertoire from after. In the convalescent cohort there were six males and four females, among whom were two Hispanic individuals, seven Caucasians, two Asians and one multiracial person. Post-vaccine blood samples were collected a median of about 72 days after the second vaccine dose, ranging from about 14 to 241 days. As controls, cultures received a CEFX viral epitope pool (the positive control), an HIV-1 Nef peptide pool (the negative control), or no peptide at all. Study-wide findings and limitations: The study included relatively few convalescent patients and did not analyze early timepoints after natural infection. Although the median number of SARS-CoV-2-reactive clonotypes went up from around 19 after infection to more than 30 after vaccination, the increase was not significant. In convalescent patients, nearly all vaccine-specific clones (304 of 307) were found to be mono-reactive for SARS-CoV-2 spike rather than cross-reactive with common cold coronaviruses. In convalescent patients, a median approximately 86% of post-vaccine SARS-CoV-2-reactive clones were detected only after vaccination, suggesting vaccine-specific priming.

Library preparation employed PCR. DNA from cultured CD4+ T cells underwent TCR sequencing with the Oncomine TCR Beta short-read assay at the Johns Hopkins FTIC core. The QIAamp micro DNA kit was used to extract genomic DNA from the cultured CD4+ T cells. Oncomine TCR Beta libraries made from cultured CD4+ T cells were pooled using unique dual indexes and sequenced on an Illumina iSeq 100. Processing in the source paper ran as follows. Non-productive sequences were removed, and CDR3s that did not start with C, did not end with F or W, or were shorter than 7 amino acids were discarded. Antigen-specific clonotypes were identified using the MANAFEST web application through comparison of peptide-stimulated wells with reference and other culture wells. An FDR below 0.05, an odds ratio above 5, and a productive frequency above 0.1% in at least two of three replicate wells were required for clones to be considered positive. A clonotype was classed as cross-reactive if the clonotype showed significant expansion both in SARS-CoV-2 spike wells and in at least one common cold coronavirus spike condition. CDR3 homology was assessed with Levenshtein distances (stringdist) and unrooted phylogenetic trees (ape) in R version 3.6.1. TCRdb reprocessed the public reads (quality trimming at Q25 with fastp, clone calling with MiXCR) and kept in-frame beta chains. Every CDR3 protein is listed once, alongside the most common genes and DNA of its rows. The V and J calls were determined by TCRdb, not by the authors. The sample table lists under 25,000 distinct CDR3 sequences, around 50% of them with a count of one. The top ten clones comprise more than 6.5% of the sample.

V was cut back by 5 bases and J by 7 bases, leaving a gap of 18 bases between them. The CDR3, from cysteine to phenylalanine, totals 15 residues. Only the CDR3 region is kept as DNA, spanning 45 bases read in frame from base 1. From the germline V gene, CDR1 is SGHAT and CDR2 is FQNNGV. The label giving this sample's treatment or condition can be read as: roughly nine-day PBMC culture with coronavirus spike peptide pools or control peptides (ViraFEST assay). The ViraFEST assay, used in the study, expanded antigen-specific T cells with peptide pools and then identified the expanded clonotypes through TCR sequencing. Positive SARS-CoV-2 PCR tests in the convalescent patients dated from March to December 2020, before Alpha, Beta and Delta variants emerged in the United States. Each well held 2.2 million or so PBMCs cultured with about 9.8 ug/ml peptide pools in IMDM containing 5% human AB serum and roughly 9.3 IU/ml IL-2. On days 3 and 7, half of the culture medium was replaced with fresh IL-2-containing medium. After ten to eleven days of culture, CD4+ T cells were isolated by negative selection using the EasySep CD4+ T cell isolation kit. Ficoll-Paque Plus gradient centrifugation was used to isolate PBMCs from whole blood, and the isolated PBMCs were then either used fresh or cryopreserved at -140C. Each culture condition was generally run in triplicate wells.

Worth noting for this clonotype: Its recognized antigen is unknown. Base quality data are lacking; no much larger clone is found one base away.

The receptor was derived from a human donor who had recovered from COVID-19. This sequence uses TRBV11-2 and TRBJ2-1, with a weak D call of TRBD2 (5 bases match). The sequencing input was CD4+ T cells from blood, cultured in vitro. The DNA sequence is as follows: TGTGCCAGCAGCCCCCGGACTCTCCCGGGGAATGAGCAGTTCTTC. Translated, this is CASSPRTLPGNEQFF.